Below, 8 T cell receptor beta chains from the same sample are listed, as sequenced in a study of neurological immune-mediated disorders. Each CDR3 protein is one row after TCRdb ran MiXCR on the 5' RACE reads. The profile shows around 65,000 distinct CDR3 sequences, roughly 4.9% of them singletons. The sequencing sample was made of PBMCs. The receptors originated from a human donor with multiple sclerosis. The donor label of this sample is uncertain.

At least ten counts were recorded for this clonotype. V usage is TRBV5-1 and J usage is TRBJ2-5; 8 bases match TRBD1. The CDR3 has 15 residues. V shed 8 bases and J 3 bases; nucleotides not matched to a gene: 12. Germline CDR1 reads SGHRS; CDR2 reads YFSETQ. CDR3 residues: CASKSFWTGKETQYF. The CDR3 DNA follows: TGCGCCAGTAAATCTTTTTGGACAGGGAAAGAGACCCAGTACTTC.

This clonotype came up many times. V and J are TRBV7-8 and TRBJ2-7; unclear D gene. Germline-derived CDR1 and CDR2 are SGHVS and FQNEAQ. This CDR3 comprises 13 residues. V shed 0 bases and J shed 3 bases, with 6 bases lying between them. This chain's CDR3 is CASSLALGYEQYF. The CDR3 DNA sequence: TGTGCCAGCAGCTTAGCGCTGGGCTACGAGCAGTACTTC.

This clonotype came up many times. The chain uses TRBV7-9 and TRBJ1-2; D is ambiguous. Trimming shortened V by 1 base and J by 8 bases, and 14 bases separated the two germline ends. Germline values: CDR1 SEHNR, CDR2 FQNEAQ (reference sequence). The CDR3 has 14 residues. Here the CDR3 DNA reads TGTGCCAGCAGCTTAGGAGGGCACCTTGGGGGCTACACCTTC. Protein product: CASSLGGHLGGYTF.

This clonotype was recorded at least ten times. The V call is TRBV5-1, the J call TRBJ2-2; tentative D call: TRBD1 (5 bases). CDR3 length equals 16 residues. The V gene's germline CDR1 is SGHRS and CDR2 YFSETQ. Between the trimmed V and J ends, which lost 0 bases and 4 bases, there was a span of 13 bases. The CDR3 sequence: CASSLEGIRATGELFF. CDR3 in DNA: TGCGCCAGCAGCTTGGAGGGGATTAGGGCCACCGGGGAGCTGTTTTTT.

This clonotype was detected many times. This chain links TRBV20-1 with TRBJ1-4, with D perhaps matching TRBD1 (5 bases). Germline CDR1 reads DFQATT; CDR2 reads SNEGSKA (reference sequence). This CDR3 region has 12 residues. V was trimmed by 2 bases and J by 17 bases, leaving 18 bases between them. The CDR3 nucleotides are TGCAGTGCTAGAAGGGCCGGACACCTCTTCTTTTTT. Residues: CSARRAGHLFFF.

Ten or more counts support this clonotype. This rearrangement joins TRBV13 to TRBJ2-3; the match to TRBD1 covers 8 bases. The CDR3 sequence is 16 residues long. Unmatched junction bases numbered 10, after V lost 5 bases and J lost 3 bases. Germline-derived CDR1 and CDR2 are PRHDT and FYEKMQ (reference sequence). In DNA, the CDR3 is TGTGCCAGCAGCCGCTGGACAGGGTTTGGGACAGATACGCAGTATTTT. Its protein is CASSRWTGFGTDTQYF.

This clonotype has more than one count but fewer than ten. This CDR3 is CASSPRTGVQETQYF. CDR3 nucleotide sequence: TGTGCCAGCTCACCAAGGACAGGGGTGCAAGAGACCCAGTACTTC. The chain carries TRBV18 and TRBJ2-5, with 9 bases fitting TRBD1. The germline V gene has CDR1 KGHSH and CDR2 LQKENI. Trimming removed 2 bases from V and 2 bases from J; junction bases left unmatched: 3. The CDR3 is made up of 15 amino acids.

Ten or more counts support this clonotype. This sequence joins TRBV10-3 and TRBJ2-1; 15 bases line up with TRBD2. V lost 3 bases and J lost 5; bases outside the gene matches: 5. This CDR3 region has 17 residues. Germline CDR1 reads ENHRY; CDR2 reads SYGVKD. In DNA, the CDR3 is TGTGCCATCAGTGACCCGGGACTAGCGGGGGGTAACAATGAGCAGTTCTTC. It codes for CAISDPGLAGGNNEQFF.